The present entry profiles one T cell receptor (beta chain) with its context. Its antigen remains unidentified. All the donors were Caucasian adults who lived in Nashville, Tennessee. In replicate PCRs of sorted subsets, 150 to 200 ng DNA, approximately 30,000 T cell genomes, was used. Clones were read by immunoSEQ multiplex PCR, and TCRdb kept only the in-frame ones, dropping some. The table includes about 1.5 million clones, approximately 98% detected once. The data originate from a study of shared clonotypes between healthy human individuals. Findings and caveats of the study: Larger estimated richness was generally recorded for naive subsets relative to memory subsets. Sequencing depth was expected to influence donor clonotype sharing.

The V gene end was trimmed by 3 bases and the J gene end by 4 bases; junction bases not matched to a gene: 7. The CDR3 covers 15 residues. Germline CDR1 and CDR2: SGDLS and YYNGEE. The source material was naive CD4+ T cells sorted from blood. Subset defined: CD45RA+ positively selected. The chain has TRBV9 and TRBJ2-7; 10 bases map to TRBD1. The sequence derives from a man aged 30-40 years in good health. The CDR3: CASSGGTGEQYEQYF. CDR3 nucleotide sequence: TGTGCCAGCAGCGGGGGGACAGGGGAGCAATACGAGCAGTACTTC.